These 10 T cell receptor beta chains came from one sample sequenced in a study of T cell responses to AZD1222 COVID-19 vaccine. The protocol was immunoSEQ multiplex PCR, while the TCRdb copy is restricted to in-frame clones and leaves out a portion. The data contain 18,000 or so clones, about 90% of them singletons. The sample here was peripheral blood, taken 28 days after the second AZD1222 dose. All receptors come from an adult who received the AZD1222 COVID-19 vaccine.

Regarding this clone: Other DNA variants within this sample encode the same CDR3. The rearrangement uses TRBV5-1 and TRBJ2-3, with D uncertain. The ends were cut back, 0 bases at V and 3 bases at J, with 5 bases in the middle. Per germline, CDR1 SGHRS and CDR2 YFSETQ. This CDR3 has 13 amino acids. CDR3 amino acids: CASSLVPTDTQYF. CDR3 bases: TGCGCCAGCAGCTTGGTGCCGACAGATACGCAGTATTTT.

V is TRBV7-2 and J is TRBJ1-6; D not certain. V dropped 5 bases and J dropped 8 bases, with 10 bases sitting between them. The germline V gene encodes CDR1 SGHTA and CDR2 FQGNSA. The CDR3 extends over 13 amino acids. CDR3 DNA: TGTGCCAGCAGCGCCTACCGGGATTCACCCCTCCACTTT. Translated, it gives CASSAYRDSPLHF.

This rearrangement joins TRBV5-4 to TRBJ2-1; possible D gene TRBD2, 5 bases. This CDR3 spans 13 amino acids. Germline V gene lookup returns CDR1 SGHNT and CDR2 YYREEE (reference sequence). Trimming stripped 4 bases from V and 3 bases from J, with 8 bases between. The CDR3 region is CASSIDYYNEQFF. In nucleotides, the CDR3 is TGTGCCAGCAGCATAGACTACTACAATGAGCAGTTCTTC.

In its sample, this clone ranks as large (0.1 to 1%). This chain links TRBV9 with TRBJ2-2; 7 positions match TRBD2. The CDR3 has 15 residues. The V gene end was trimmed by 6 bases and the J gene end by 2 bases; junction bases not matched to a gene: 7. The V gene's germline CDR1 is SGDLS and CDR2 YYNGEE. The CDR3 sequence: CASKDSGFNTGELFF. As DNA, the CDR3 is TGTGCCAGCAAGGATAGCGGGTTTAACACCGGGGAGCTGTTTTTT.

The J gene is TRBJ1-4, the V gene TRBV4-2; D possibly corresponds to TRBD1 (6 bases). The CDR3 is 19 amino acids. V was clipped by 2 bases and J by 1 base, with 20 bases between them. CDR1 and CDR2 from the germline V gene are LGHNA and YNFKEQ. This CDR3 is CASSQKGLGGLRTNEKLFF. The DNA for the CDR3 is TGTGCCAGCAGCCAAAAGGGACTGGGGGGCTTAAGAACTAATGAAAAACTGTTTTTT.

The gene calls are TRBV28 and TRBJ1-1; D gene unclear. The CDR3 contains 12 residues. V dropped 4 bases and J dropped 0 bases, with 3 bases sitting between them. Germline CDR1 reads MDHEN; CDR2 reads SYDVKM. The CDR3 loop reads CASSSMNTEAFF. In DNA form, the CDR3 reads TGTGCCAGCAGTTCGATGAACACTGAAGCTTTCTTT.

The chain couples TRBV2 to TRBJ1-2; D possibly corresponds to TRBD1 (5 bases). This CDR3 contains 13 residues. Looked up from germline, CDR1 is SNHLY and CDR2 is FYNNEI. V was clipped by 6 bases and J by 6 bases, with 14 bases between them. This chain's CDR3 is CASRMTVLHGYTF. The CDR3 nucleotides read TGTGCCAGCAGGATGACAGTACTGCATGGCTACACCTTC.

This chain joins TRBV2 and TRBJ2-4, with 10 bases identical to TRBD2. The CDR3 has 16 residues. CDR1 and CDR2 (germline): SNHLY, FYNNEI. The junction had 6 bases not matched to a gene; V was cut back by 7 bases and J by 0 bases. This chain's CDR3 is CASTPSGSLAKNIQYF. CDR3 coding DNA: TGTGCCAGCACCCCTAGCGGGAGCCTAGCCAAAAACATTCAGTACTTC.

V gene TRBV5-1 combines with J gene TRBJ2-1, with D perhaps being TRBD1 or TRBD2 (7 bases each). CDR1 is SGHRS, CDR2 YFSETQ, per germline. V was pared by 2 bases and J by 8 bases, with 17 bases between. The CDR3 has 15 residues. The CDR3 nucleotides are TGCGCCAGCAGCTTAAGACAGGGAGGGCTTGATGAGCAGTTCTTC. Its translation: CASSLRQGGLDEQFF.

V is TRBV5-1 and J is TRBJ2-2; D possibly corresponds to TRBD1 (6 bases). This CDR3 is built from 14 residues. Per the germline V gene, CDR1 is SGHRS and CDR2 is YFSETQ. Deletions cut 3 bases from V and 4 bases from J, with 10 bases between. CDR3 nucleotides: TGCGCCAGCAGCTGGGACATATCCACCGGGGAGCTGTTTTTT. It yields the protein CASSWDISTGELFF.